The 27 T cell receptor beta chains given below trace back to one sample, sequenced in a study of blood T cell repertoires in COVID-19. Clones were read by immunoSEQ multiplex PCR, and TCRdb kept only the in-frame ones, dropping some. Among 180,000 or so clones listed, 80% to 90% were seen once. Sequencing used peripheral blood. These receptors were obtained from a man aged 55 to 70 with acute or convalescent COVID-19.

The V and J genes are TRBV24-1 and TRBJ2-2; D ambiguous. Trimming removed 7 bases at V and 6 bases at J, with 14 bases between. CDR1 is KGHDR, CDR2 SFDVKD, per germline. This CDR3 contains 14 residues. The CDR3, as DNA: TGTGCCACCAGGGAGAGGCTAGATTCCGGGGAGCTGTTTTTT. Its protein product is CATRERLDSGELFF.

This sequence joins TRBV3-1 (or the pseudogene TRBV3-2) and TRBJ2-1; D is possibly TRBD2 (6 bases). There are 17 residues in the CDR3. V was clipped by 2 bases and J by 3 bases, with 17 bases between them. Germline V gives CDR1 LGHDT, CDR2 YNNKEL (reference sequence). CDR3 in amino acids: CASSQPSSAPRYNEQFF. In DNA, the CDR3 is TGTGCCAGCAGCCAACCATCTAGCGCCCCTCGCTACAATGAGCAGTTCTTC.

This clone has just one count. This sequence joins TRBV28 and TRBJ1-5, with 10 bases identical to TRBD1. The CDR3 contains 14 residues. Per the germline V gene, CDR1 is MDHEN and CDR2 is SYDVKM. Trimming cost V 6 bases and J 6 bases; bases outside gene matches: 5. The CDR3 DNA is TGTGCCAGCAGCAAGGGACAGGGGAGTCAGCCCCAGCATTTT. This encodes CASSKGQGSQPQHF.

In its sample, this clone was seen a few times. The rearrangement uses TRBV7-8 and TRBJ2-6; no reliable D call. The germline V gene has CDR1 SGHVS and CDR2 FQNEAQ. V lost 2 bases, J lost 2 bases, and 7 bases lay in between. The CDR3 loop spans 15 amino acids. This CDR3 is CASSLRTAGANVLTF. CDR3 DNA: TGTGCCAGCAGCTTACGTACAGCTGGGGCCAACGTCCTGACTTTC.

The CDR3 DNA sequence: TGTGCCAGCAGCCAAGATCAGGCGGGCTATGGCTACACCTTC. The encoded protein is CASSQDQAGYGYTF. This chain connects TRBV3-1 (or the pseudogene TRBV3-2) to TRBJ1-2, with D uncertain. Germline assignment: CDR1 LGHDT and CDR2 YNNKEL (reference sequence). CDR3 length: 14 residues. The V end was cut by 0 bases, the J end by 4 bases, with 9 bases between.

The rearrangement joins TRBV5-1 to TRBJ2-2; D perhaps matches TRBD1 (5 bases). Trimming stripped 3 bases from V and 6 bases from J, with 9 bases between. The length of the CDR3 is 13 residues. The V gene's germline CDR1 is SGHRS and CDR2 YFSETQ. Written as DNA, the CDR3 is TGCGCCAGCAGCTCTCAGGGCCCCGGGGAGCTGTTTTTT. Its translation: CASSSQGPGELFF.

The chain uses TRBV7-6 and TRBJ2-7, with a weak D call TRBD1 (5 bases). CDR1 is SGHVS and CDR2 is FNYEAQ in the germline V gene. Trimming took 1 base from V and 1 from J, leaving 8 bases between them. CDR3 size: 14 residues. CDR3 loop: CASSLESGSYEQYF. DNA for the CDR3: TGTGCCAGCAGCTTAGAATCAGGGTCCTACGAGCAGTACTTC.

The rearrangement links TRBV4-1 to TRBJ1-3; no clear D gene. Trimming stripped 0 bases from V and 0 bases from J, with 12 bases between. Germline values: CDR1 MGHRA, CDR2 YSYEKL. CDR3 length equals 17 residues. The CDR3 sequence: CASSQDGPETSGNTIYF. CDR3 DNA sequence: TGCGCCAGCAGCCAAGATGGCCCGGAGACCTCTGGAAACACCATATATTTT.

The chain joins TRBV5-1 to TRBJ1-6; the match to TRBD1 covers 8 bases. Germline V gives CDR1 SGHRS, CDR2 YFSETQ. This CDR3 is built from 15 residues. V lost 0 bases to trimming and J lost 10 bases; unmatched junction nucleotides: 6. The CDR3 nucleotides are TGCGCCAGCAGCTTGGCCGGACAGGGACGATCACCCCTCCACTTT. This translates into CASSLAGQGRSPLHF.

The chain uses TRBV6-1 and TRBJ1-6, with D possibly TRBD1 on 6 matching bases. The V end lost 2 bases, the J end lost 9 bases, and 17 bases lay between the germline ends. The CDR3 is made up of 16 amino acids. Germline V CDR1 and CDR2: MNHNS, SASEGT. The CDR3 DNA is TGTGCCAGCAGTGAAAGCCAGGGAAAGGACAGTTCACCCCTCCACTTT. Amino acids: CASSESQGKDSSPLHF.

The CDR3 coding sequence is TGTGCCAGTAGATCACAGGGGGTACGGTCCGAGCAGTACTTC. It is translated as CASRSQGVRSEQYF. The J gene is TRBJ2-7, the V gene TRBV19, with 8 bases identical to TRBD1. The CDR3 totals 14 residues. Looked up from germline, CDR1 is LNHDA and CDR2 is SQIVND (reference sequence). V shed 6 bases and J 6 bases; nucleotides not matched to a gene: 10.

CDR3 loop: CASSHHGQGAQQETQYF. The CDR3 nucleotides are TGTGCCAGCAGCCACCACGGGCAGGGGGCACAACAAGAGACCCAGTACTTC. This chain connects TRBV7-8 to TRBJ2-5; 8 bases fit TRBD1. This CDR3 is built from 17 residues. V gave up 5 bases and J gave up 2 bases; unmatched junction bases: 13. Germline values: CDR1 SGHVS, CDR2 FQNEAQ. The entire variable domain, with the rest obtained from reference TRBV7-8 and TRBJ2-5, is as follows: GAGVSQSPRYKVAKRGQDVALRCDPISGHVSLFWYQQALGQGPEFLTYFQNEAQLDKSGLPSDRFFAERPEGSVSTLKIQRTQQEDSAVYLCASSHHGQGAQQETQYFGPGTRLLVL.

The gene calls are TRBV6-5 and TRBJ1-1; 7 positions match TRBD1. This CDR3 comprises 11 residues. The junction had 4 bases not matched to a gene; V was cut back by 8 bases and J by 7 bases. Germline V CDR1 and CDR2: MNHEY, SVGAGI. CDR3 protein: CASLRGSEAFF. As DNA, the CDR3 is TGTGCCAGCCTCAGGGGGAGTGAAGCTTTCTTT.

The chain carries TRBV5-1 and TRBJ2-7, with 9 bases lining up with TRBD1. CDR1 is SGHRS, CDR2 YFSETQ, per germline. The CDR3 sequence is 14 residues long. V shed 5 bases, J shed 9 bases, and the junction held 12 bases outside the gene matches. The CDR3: CASSVTGGAVGQYF. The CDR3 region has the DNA TGCGCCAGCAGTGTGACAGGGGGTGCGGTGGGGCAGTACTTC.

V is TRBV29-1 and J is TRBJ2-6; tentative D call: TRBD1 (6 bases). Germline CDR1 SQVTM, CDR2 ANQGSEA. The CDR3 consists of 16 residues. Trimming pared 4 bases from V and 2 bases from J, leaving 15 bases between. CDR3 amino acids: CSVGTDNAAGANVLTF. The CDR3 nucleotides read TGCAGCGTTGGGACAGATAATGCGGCTGGGGCCAACGTCCTGACTTTC.

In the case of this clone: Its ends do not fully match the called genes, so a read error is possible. The CDR3 sequence is CASREGQGGTNEKLFF. CDR3 bases: TGTGCCAGCAGGGAAGGACAGGGAGGCACTAATGAAAAACTGTTTTTT. V and J are TRBV6-1 and TRBJ1-4; 8 positions agree with TRBD1. CDR1 MNHNS and CDR2 SASEGT come from the germline V gene. The length of the CDR3 is 16 residues.

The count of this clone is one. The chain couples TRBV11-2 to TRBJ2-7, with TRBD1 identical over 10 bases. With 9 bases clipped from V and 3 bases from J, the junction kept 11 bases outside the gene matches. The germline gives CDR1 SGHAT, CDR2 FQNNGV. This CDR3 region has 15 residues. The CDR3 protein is CASTFGTGEYYEQYF. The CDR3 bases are TGTGCCAGTACCTTTGGGACAGGGGAATACTACGAGCAGTACTTC.

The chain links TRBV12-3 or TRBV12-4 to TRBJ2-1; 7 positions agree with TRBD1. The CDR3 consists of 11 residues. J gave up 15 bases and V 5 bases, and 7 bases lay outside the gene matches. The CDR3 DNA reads TGTGCCAGCAGTACGCAGGGGGAAAGGTTCTTC. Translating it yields CASSTQGERFF.

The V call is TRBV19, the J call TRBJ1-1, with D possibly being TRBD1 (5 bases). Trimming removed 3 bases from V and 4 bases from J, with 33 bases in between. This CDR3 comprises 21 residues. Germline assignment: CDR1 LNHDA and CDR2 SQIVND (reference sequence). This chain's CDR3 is CASSMYWGGDGGGPRATEAFF. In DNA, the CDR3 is TGTGCCAGTAGTATGTACTGGGGTGGTGACGGGGGAGGTCCGCGAGCCACTGAAGCTTTCTTT.

This CDR3 is CAWNHAGFNQPQHF. CDR3 sequence (DNA): TGTGCCTGGAACCACGCCGGTTTCAATCAGCCCCAGCATTTT. The rearrangement joins TRBV30 to TRBJ1-5; D is unclear. Between the trimmed V and J ends, which lost 4 bases and 3 bases, there was a span of 13 bases. Per germline, CDR1 GTSNPN and CDR2 SVGIG (reference sequence). This CDR3 is 14 amino acids long.

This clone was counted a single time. The CDR3 sequence is CAWSPGAVGNTIYF. For the CDR3, the DNA is TGTGCCTGGAGTCCAGGGGCCGTTGGAAACACCATATATTTT. V is TRBV30 and J is TRBJ1-3; possibly TRBD1 for D (6 bases). V was shortened by 2 bases and J by 3 bases, with 11 bases between the two germline ends. Germline V gene sequence: CDR1 GTSNPN, CDR2 SVGIG (reference sequence). The CDR3 is 14 residues long.

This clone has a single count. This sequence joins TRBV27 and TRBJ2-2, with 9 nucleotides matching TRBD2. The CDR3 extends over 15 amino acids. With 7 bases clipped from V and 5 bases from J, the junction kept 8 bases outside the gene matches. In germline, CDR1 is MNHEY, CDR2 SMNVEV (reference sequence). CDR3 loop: CASTPGLAGTGELFF. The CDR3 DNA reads TGTGCCAGCACCCCGGGACTAGCAGGGACCGGGGAGCTGTTTTTT.

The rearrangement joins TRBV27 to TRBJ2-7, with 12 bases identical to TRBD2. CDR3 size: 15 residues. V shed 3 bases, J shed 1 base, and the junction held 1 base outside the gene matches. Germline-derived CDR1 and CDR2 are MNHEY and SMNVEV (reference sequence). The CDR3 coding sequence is TGTGCCAGCAGTTTTGGGACTAGCGGGTCCTACGAGCAGTACTTC. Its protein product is CASSFGTSGSYEQYF.

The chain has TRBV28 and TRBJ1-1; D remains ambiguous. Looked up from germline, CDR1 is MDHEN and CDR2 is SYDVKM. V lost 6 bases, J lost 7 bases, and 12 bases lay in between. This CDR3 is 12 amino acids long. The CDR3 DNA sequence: TGTGCCAGCAGGAACATCGACATTGAAGCTTTCTTT. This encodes CASRNIDIEAFF.

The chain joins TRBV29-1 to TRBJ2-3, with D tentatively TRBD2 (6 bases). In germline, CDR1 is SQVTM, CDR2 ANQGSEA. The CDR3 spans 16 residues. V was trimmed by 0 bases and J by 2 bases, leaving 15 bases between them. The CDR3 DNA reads TGCAGCGTTGAAGACCTGCGGGACTTGAACACAGATACGCAGTATTTT. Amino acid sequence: CSVEDLRDLNTDTQYF.

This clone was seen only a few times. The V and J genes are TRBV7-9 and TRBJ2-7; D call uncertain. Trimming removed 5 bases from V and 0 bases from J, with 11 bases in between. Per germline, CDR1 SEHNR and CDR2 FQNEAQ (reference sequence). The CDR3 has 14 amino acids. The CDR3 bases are TGTGCCAGCAGCCCTCCGACTGGCTCCTACGAGCAGTACTTC. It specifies CASSPPTGSYEQYF.

In nucleotides, the CDR3 is TGTGCCAGCAGCTTAAGAGAAAGGGGCTTGACTGCGAATGAGCAGTTCTTC. Translated, it gives CASSLRERGLTANEQFF. V is TRBV7-9 and J is TRBJ2-1; D might be TRBD1 (5 bases). Trimming shortened V by 2 bases and J by 7 bases, and 21 bases separated the two germline ends. This CDR3 has 17 residues. Germline V gene sequence: CDR1 SEHNR, CDR2 FQNEAQ (reference sequence).